The next 31 T cell receptor beta chains were all read from a single sample in a study of blood T cell repertoires in COVID-19. Method: immunoSEQ multiplex PCR; TCRdb's copy keeps in-frame clones and lacks some. Here the sample spans about 170,000 clones, about 88% being singletons. Specimen: PBMCs or T cells enriched from blood (not recorded which). These receptors were taken from a human donor with acute COVID-19. The donor label of this sample is uncertain.

DNA for the CDR3: TGTGCCAGCAGCGCCGGGGGGGGCCCAGATACGCAGTATTTT. This gives the protein CASSAGGGPDTQYF. V and J are TRBV9 and TRBJ2-3; 8 nucleotides align to TRBD2. Germline trimming cut 3 bases from V and 4 bases from J; bases unmatched to any gene: 4. CDR3 size: 14 residues. From germline, CDR1 is SGDLS and CDR2 YYNGEE.

The rearrangement uses TRBV24-1 and TRBJ2-1; 9 nucleotides line up with TRBD1. Germline V CDR1 and CDR2: KGHDR, SFDVKD. This CDR3 comprises 15 residues. V trimming: 3 bases; J trimming: 8 bases; junction bases outside the gene matches: 7. This CDR3 reads CATSDPGTGLDEQFF. CDR3 bases: TGTGCCACCAGTGATCCCGGGACAGGGTTGGATGAGCAGTTCTTC.

This clone occurred a few times. V and J are TRBV24-1 and TRBJ2-2, with D hard to call. Trimming removed 4 bases from V and 3 bases from J, with 2 bases in between. Looked up from germline, CDR1 is KGHDR and CDR2 is SFDVKD. The CDR3 is 12 residues long. For the CDR3, the DNA is TGTGCCACCAGTGACTACACCGGGGAGCTGTTTTTT. Protein sequence: CATSDYTGELFF.

This rearrangement joins TRBV6-1 to TRBJ2-3; 12 positions agree with TRBD2. The CDR3 has 17 residues. With V trimmed by 2 bases and J by 5 bases, 8 bases remained unmatched. Looked up from germline, CDR1 is MNHNS and CDR2 is SASEGT. The CDR3 DNA sequence: TGTGCCAGCAGTGAACCCCCTAGCGGGGGGGCGGGAGATACGCAGTATTTT. Translating it yields CASSEPPSGGAGDTQYF.

Only one count was recorded for this clone. This chain uses TRBV7-5 with TRBJ1-5; the listed D gene, TRBD1, was not tested against the DNA. TRBV7-5 is given as a pseudogene. This CDR3 contains 17 residues. CDR3 DNA: TGTGCCAGAAGCCATTGGGGGCAGCCGTATAGCAATCAGCCCCAGCATTTT. Protein product: CARSHWGQPYSNQPQHF.

V usage is TRBV10-3 and J usage is TRBJ1-6; 9 positions agree with TRBD1. V shed 10 bases and J 7 bases; nucleotides not matched to a gene: 8. The CDR3 sequence is 14 residues long. Per germline, CDR1 ENHRY and CDR2 SYGVKD. CDR3 protein: CATDSGQGNSPLHF. CDR3 DNA: TGTGCCACCGACTCCGGACAGGGGAATTCACCCCTCCACTTT.

This chain uses TRBV4-3 with TRBJ1-2, with 9 nucleotides matching TRBD1. CDR3 length equals 15 residues. The germline gives CDR1 LGHNA, CDR2 YSLEER. With 5 bases clipped from V and 1 base from J, the junction kept 5 bases outside the gene matches. The CDR3 spells CASSDRGGINYGYTF. DNA for the CDR3: TGCGCCAGCAGCGACAGGGGGGGGATTAACTATGGCTACACCTTC.

The V call is TRBV18, the J call TRBJ1-4; the D is unclear. Trimming cost V 4 bases and J 7 bases, with 13 bases left between them. The CDR3 has 14 amino acids. Germline loops: CDR1 KGHSH, CDR2 LQKENI. The CDR3 region has the DNA TGTGCCAGCTCACTAGGGAGGAATGGTGAAAAACTGTTTTTT. The encoded protein is CASSLGRNGEKLFF.

This chain uses TRBV10-3 with TRBJ2-2; D might be TRBD2 (5 bases). CDR3 length equals 15 residues. V was clipped by 6 bases and J by 0 bases, with 11 bases between them. In germline, CDR1 is ENHRY, CDR2 SYGVKD. CDR3 region: CAIRIGGTNTGELFF. Here the CDR3 DNA reads TGTGCCATCAGAATTGGAGGAACGAACACCGGGGAGCTGTTTTTT.

V and J are TRBV19 and TRBJ1-4, with a weak D call TRBD1 (5 bases). This CDR3 is 13 amino acids long. V lost 4 bases, J lost 8 bases, and 11 bases lay in between. CDR1 is LNHDA, CDR2 SQIVND, per germline (reference sequence). Here the CDR3 DNA reads TGTGCCAGTAGTAGCCCAGGGAGGGAAAAACTGTTTTTT. This translates into CASSSPGREKLFF.

In DNA form, the CDR3 reads TGTGCCAGTAGTACTAGGACGGGCCTCGGGGGGCCGTTTTTT. Its translation is CASSTRTGLGGPFF. The rearrangement uses TRBV19 and TRBJ1-4; a possible D gene is TRBD1 (6 bases). Trimming stripped 4 bases from V and 16 bases from J, with 22 bases between. Per the germline V gene, CDR1 is LNHDA and CDR2 is SQIVND (reference sequence). The CDR3 has 14 amino acids.

This sequence joins TRBV24-1 and TRBJ1-5; 10 nucleotides line up with TRBD1. The CDR3 extends over 15 amino acids. The V segment lost 6 bases and the J segment 2 bases; nucleotides outside the gene matches: 3. CDR1 is KGHDR, CDR2 SFDVKD, per germline. The CDR3 bases are TGTGCCACCAGTAGGGACAGGGGCGGCAATCAGCCCCAGCATTTT. As protein: CATSRDRGGNQPQHF.

This chain uses TRBV1 with TRBJ2-7; the tabulated D call, TRBD1, remains unverified against the DNA. TRBV1 is given as a pseudogene. This CDR3 is 14 amino acids long. The CDR3 reads CTSQDRGPSYEQYF. CDR3 in DNA: TGCACCAGCCAGGACAGGGGTCCTTCCTACGAGCAGTACTTC.

This clone is a singleton in its sample. The rearrangement links TRBV9 to TRBJ2-5; D possibly corresponds to TRBD2 (5 bases). This CDR3 is 14 amino acids long. Trimming removed 3 bases at V and 4 bases at J, with 13 bases between. Germline-derived CDR1 and CDR2 are SGDLS and YYNGEE. CDR3: CASSEEDLLETQYF. CDR3 bases: TGTGCCAGCAGCGAGGAGGACCTCTTAGAGACCCAGTACTTC. Together with reference TRBV9 and TRBJ2-5, the CDR3 gives the full variable domain: DSGVTQTPKHLITATGQRVTLRCSPRSGDLSVYWYQQSLDQGLQFLIQYYNGEERAKGNILERFSAQQFPDLHSELNLSSLELGDSALYFCASSEEDLLETQYFGPGTRLLVL.

The J gene is TRBJ1-1, the V gene TRBV4-1; TRBD1 agrees at 7 bases. Germline CDR1 MGHRA, CDR2 YSYEKL. The CDR3 runs 15 residues. V lost 4 bases, J lost 5 bases, and 10 bases stayed unmatched. The CDR3 nucleotides read TGCGCCAGCAGCCTCTTCGGATCCAGGGGGACTGAAGCTTTCTTT. Protein: CASSLFGSRGTEAFF.

About this clone itself: Within the sample, other DNA sequences also encode this same CDR3. The chain links TRBV2 to TRBJ2-5, with 12 nucleotides matching TRBD2. CDR1 and CDR2 from the germline V gene are SNHLY and FYNNEI. J gave up 1 base and V 5 bases, and 2 bases lay outside the gene matches. The CDR3 totals 15 residues. The CDR3 DNA sequence: TGTGCCAGCAGTCAGACTAGCGGGGGCCAAGAGACCCAGTACTTC. Translation gives CASSQTSGGQETQYF.

The chain links TRBV10-3 to TRBJ1-2; 7 bases are a match to TRBD1. In germline, CDR1 is ENHRY, CDR2 SYGVKD. J lost 5 bases, V lost 0 bases, and 0 bases had no gene match. The CDR3 consists of 13 residues. CDR3 amino acids: CAISESTGYGYTF. CDR3 DNA: TGTGCCATCAGTGAGTCGACAGGGTATGGCTACACCTTC.

The rearrangement uses TRBV5-1 and TRBJ1-1; TRBD1 matches at 7 bases. CDR1 SGHRS and CDR2 YFSETQ come from the germline V gene. Trimming at V came to 4 bases and at J to 1 base, leaving 4 bases not matched to a gene. The CDR3 has 14 amino acids. CDR3 sequence reads: CASSRDSQNTEAFF. The CDR3 DNA is TGCGCCAGCAGCCGGGACAGTCAGAACACTGAAGCTTTCTTT. Complete variable domain (other parts from reference TRBV5-1 and TRBJ1-1): KAGVTQTPRYLIKTRGQQVTLSCSPISGHRSVSWYQQTPGQGLQFLFEYFSETQRNKGNFPGRFSGRQFSNSRSEMNVSTLELGDSALYLCASSRDSQNTEAFFGQGTRLTVV.

V usage is TRBV18 and J usage is TRBJ2-7; 9 nucleotides match TRBD1. The V and J ends lost 5 bases and 4 bases, in that order; junction bases with no gene match: 6. CDR1 and CDR2 (germline): KGHSH, LQKENI. This CDR3 comprises 14 residues. The CDR3 coding sequence is TGTGCCAGCTCATACGCGGGACAGGGTTACGAGCAGTACTTC. Translated, it gives CASSYAGQGYEQYF.

The chain is built from TRBV30 and TRBJ1-2, with D tentatively TRBD1 (6 bases). The V end lost 2 bases, the J end lost 0 bases, and 19 bases lay between the germline ends. Germline CDR1 is GTSNPN and CDR2 is SVGIG (reference sequence). The CDR3 contains 17 residues. CDR3 amino acids: CAWSPTQGPKPNYGYTF. CDR3 nucleotides: TGTGCCTGGAGTCCAACACAGGGTCCGAAACCTAACTATGGCTACACCTTC.

V is TRBV5-5 and J is TRBJ2-3, with D possibly TRBD2 on 6 matching bases. CDR1 SGHKS and CDR2 YYEKEE come from the germline V gene (reference sequence). The CDR3 loop spans 16 amino acids. V lost 3 bases and J 2 bases, leaving 16 bases between the germline ends. The CDR3 nucleotides are TGTGCCAGCAGCTCGAAGAGGGACTTGAACACAGATACGCAGTATTTT. It encodes CASSSKRDLNTDTQYF.

The chain uses TRBV5-1 and TRBJ2-3; maybe TRBD2 (7 bases). The germline V and J ends were trimmed by 0 bases and 4 bases, with 15 bases remaining between them. From germline, CDR1 is SGHRS and CDR2 YFSETQ. The CDR3 contains 16 residues. The CDR3 protein is CASSLGHSGGPDTQYF. The DNA of the CDR3 is TGCGCCAGCAGCTTGGGGCACTCCGGGGGGCCAGATACGCAGTATTTT.

The J gene is TRBJ2-1, the V gene TRBV5-1, with 13 bases that match TRBD2. From germline, CDR1 is SGHRS and CDR2 YFSETQ. J lost 5 bases, V lost 5 bases, and 4 bases had no gene match. The CDR3 covers 15 residues. CDR3 nucleotide sequence: TGCGCCAGCAGACCGGGACTAGCGGGGAACAATGAGCAGTTCTTC. It codes for CASRPGLAGNNEQFF.

CDR3 DNA sequence: TGCGCCAGCATGAAGCGGGGGGGCTCCTACAATGAGCAGTTCTTC. Its translation is CASMKRGGSYNEQFF. The V call is TRBV10-2, the J call TRBJ2-1; 10 bases agree with TRBD2. Germline trimming cut 7 bases from V and 0 bases from J; bases unmatched to any gene: 3. The CDR3 loop spans 15 amino acids. Germline V lookup: CDR1 WSHSY, CDR2 SAAADI.

This clone was seen once. Written as DNA, the CDR3 is TGTGCCAGCAGGCTCCCGGGAGTTAACTATGGCTACACCTTC. Residues: CASRLPGVNYGYTF. The rearrangement uses TRBV6-5 and TRBJ1-2; D uncertain. Germline V CDR1 and CDR2: MNHEY, SVGAGI. V dropped 6 bases and J dropped 1 base, with 12 bases sitting between them. This CDR3 spans 14 amino acids.

This clone was detected only once. The chain has TRBV7-2 and TRBJ1-2; possibly TRBD1 for D (6 bases). V lost 6 bases to trimming and J lost 8 bases, with 16 bases between them. Germline-derived CDR1 and CDR2 are SGHTA and FQGNSA. The CDR3 has 13 residues. The CDR3 region is CASSFGSGDGYTF. The CDR3 region has the DNA TGTGCCAGCAGTTTTGGCTCAGGGGACGGCTACACCTTC.

V usage is TRBV9 and J usage is TRBJ1-2; 8 bases match TRBD1. V gave up 3 bases and J gave up 7 bases; unmatched junction bases: 20. CDR3 length: 18 amino acids. Germline lookup yields CDR1 SGDLS and CDR2 YYNGEE. CDR3 nucleotide sequence: TGTGCCAGCAGCGGCGACCCAATTACAGGGGGAGACGAGGGTGGCTACACCTTC. It specifies CASSGDPITGGDEGGYTF.

This chain connects TRBV5-4 to TRBJ1-1, with D possibly matching TRBD1 (5 bases). The CDR3 loop spans 14 amino acids. The V gene lost 4 bases and the J gene lost 0 bases, with 10 bases spanning the gap. CDR1 is SGHNT, CDR2 YYREEE, per germline (reference sequence). CDR3 sequence (DNA): TGTGCCAGCAGCCCGCCGGGGGTGAACACTGAAGCTTTCTTT. Encoded protein: CASSPPGVNTEAFF.

This chain links TRBV7-3 with TRBJ2-3; 7 positions agree with TRBD2. This CDR3 is 14 amino acids long. Germline V gene sequence: CDR1 SGHTA, CDR2 FQGTGA. Trimming cost V 5 bases and J 7 bases; bases outside gene matches: 9. CDR3 in amino acids: CASSRTSEPNTQYF. The CDR3 DNA reads as TGTGCCAGCAGCCGGACTAGTGAACCAAATACGCAGTATTTT.

The chain employs TRBV7-9 and TRBJ1-1; 8 positions match TRBD1. V lost 4 bases and J lost 3; bases outside the gene matches: 7. The CDR3 loop spans 15 amino acids. Germline CDR1 SEHNR, CDR2 FQNEAQ (reference sequence). The CDR3, as DNA: TGTGCCAGCAGCTCCCGGGAGGACAGGGACACTGAAGCTTTCTTT. It specifies CASSSREDRDTEAFF. Supplemented by reference TRBV7-9 and TRBJ1-1, the full variable domain reads DTGVSQNPRHKITKRGQNVTFRCDPISEHNRLYWYRQTLGQGPEFLTYFQNEAQLEKSRLLSDRFSAERPKGSFSTLEIQRTEQGDSAMYLCASSSREDRDTEAFFGQGTRLTVV.

The V and J genes are TRBV4-1 and TRBJ1-2, with TRBD1 matching 8 bases. V lost 0 bases and J lost 8; bases outside the gene matches: 8. The germline CDR1 and CDR2 sequences are MGHRA and YSYEKL. The length of the CDR3 is 15 residues. CDR3 sequence: CASSQEGRGLGGYTF. The CDR3 nucleotides are TGCGCCAGCAGCCAAGAGGGCAGGGGGCTAGGGGGCTACACCTTC.